This is a list of T cell receptor beta chains from one sample in a study of identical twins. TCRdb re-called the 5' RACE reads through MiXCR, storing one row per CDR3 protein. Here the sample spans about 810,000 distinct CDR3 sequences, 9% to 15% being singletons. The sample also formed part of further work on yellow fever vaccine responses in identical twins.

Sequenced sample: PBMCs. Every receptor here comes from a woman between 18 and 29 years old in good health. CDR3s include the opening cysteine and the closing phenylalanine or tryptophan. The D gene is left open where the match is weak. Only some rows state a clone size, as once, few, many or a class for expanded clones.

size: .
length: 12
V: TRBV19
J: TRBJ1-1
D: .
CDR3: CASRPPGGEAFF
DNA: TGTGCCAGTAGACCACCGGGGGGTGAAGCTTTCTTT

size: .
length: 15
V: TRBV28
J: TRBJ2-7
D: TRBD1
CDR3: CASRDDRGPSYEQYF
DNA: TGTGCCAGCAGGGATGACAGGGGGCCTTCCTACGAGCAGTACTTC

size: .
length: 15
V: TRBV7-9
J: TRBJ1-2
D: TRBD1
CDR3: CASSPGDRDPRGYTF
DNA: TGTGCCAGCAGCCCCGGGGACAGGGATCCGCGTGGCTACACCTTC

size: .
length: 13
V: TRBV11-2
J: TRBJ1-2
D: .
CDR3: CASSADSVYGYTF
DNA: TGTGCCAGCAGCGCCGACAGCGTCTATGGCTACACCTTC

size: few
length: 14
V: TRBV6-1
J: TRBJ2-2
D: TRBD2
CDR3: CASRRETNTGELFF
DNA: TGTGCCAGCAGGCGGGAGACGAACACCGGGGAGCTGTTTTTT

size: few
length: 13
V: TRBV20-1
J: TRBJ2-7
D: .
CDR3: CSASRGDIYEQYF
DNA: TGCAGTGCTAGCCGCGGAGATATTTACGAGCAGTACTTC

size: few
length: 15
V: TRBV24-1
J: TRBJ1-1
D: .
CDR3: CATSDSSLLNTEAFF
DNA: TGTGCCACCAGTGACTCCTCGCTTTTGAACACTGAAGCTTTCTTT

size: few
length: 15
V: TRBV20-1
J: TRBJ1-4
D: .
CDR3: CSAPNPGGRDEKLFF
DNA: TGCAGTGCTCCAAACCCCGGGGGGCGGGATGAAAAACTGTTTTTT

size: few
length: 13
V: TRBV6-5
J: TRBJ1-2
D: .
CDR3: CASRATANYGYTF
DNA: TGTGCCAGCAGGGCGACAGCTAACTATGGCTACACCTTC

size: many
length: 15
V: TRBV9
J: TRBJ2-1
D: .
CDR3: CASSTFGSSYNEQFF
DNA: TGTGCCAGCAGCACCTTTGGAAGCTCCTACAATGAGCAGTTCTTC

size: .
length: 18
V: TRBV10-1
J: TRBJ2-5
D: TRBD2
CDR3: CARPGTSGGFGNQETQYF
DNA: TGCGCCAGACCTGGGACTAGCGGGGGGTTCGGGAACCAAGAGACCCAGTACTTC

size: .
length: 16
V: TRBV7-2
J: TRBJ2-1
D: .
CDR3: CASSLSWATGGNEQFF
DNA: TGTGCCAGCAGCTTATCTTGGGCGACGGGCGGCAATGAGCAGTTCTTC

size: few
length: 16
V: TRBV4-1
J: TRBJ1-2
D: .
CDR3: CASSQAEGVIVYGYTF
DNA: TGCGCCAGCAGCCAAGCCGAAGGGGTGATCGTATATGGCTACACCTTC

size: few
length: 19
V: TRBV5-1
J: TRBJ2-2
D: .
CDR3: CASSLWGLTGSANTGELFF
DNA: TGCGCCAGCAGCCTTTGGGGCCTCACAGGATCGGCGAACACCGGGGAGCTGTTTTTT

size: once
length: 12
V: TRBV24-1
J: TRBJ1-1
D: .
CDR3: CATSGFGTEVLF
DNA: TGTGCCACCAGTGGATTTGGGACTGAGGTTCTCTTT

size: many
length: 15
V: TRBV5-1
J: TRBJ2-5
D: .
CDR3: CASSPHDSYQETQYF
DNA: TGCGCCAGCAGCCCCCACGACTCGTACCAAGAGACCCAGTACTTC

size: .
length: 15
V: TRBV7-8
J: TRBJ2-7
D: .
CDR3: CASSAGWERIYEQYF
DNA: TGTGCCAGCAGCGCCGGTTGGGAGCGGATCTACGAGCAGTACTTC

size: many
length: 13
V: TRBV3-1
J: TRBJ2-3
D: .
CDR3: CASSELIADTQYF
DNA: TGTGCCAGCAGCGAACTTATTGCAGATACGCAGTATTTT

size: .
length: 14
V: TRBV15
J: TRBJ2-7
D: .
CDR3: CATSREVAAYEQYF
DNA: TGTGCCACCAGCAGAGAGGTGGCAGCCTACGAGCAGTACTTC

size: .
length: 14
V: TRBV5-6
J: TRBJ1-1
D: .
CDR3: CASSAYSRNTEAFF
DNA: TGTGCCAGCAGCGCTTACAGTAGGAACACTGAAGCTTTCTTT

size: few
length: 16
V: TRBV7-8
J: TRBJ2-3
D: TRBD1
CDR3: CASSPWGQKNTDTQYF
DNA: TGTGCCAGCAGCCCGTGGGGACAGAAAAACACAGATACGCAGTATTTT

size: .
length: 14
V: TRBV10-3
J: TRBJ2-2
D: TRBD1
CDR3: CASRGPRYTGELFF
DNA: TGTGCCAGCAGGGGGCCGAGGTACACCGGGGAGCTGTTTTTT

size: few
length: 15
V: TRBV4-2
J: TRBJ2-7
D: .
CDR3: CASSLQLGPTYEQYF
DNA: TGTGCCAGCAGCCTCCAGTTGGGGCCCACCTACGAGCAGTACTTC